This note documents a single T cell receptor (beta chain) sequence. Its specificity is not known. This CDR3 contains 17 residues. V was shortened by 2 bases and J by 3 bases, with 17 bases between the two germline ends. Germline V lookup: CDR1 MDHEN, CDR2 SYDVKM. The data belong to a study of T cell responses to AZD1222 COVID-19 vaccine. Study outcomes and limitations: Only a handful of AZD1222 recipients, roughly six in all, had baseline seropositivity.

This table comes from immunoSEQ multiplex PCR, and its TCRdb copy is limited to in-frame clones, with some not included. The sample records about 130,000 clones, 80% to 95% being singletons. This specimen consisted of peripheral blood, obtained on day 0 of AZD1222 vaccination. This receptor was identified in an adult in good health. The chain employs TRBV28 and TRBJ1-5; D possibly corresponds to TRBD1 (5 bases). The CDR3 here is CASSLGAAFTYNQPQHF. CDR3 DNA: TGTGCCAGCAGTTTAGGGGCAGCGTTCACCTACAATCAGCCCCAGCATTTT.